Here is one T cell receptor (beta chain) with its context. The CDR3 spans 17 residues. The V segment lost 3 bases and the J segment 1 base; nucleotides outside the gene matches: 12. Per the germline V gene, CDR1 is SGHRS and CDR2 is YFSETQ. This sample was included in a study of blood T cell repertoires in COVID-19. Sequencing was performed with immunoSEQ multiplex PCR; in TCRdb, only in-frame clones are kept and a portion is missing. The table has about 200,000 clones, roughly 89% seen once. Clinical histories supplied by participants themselves formed the basis of cohort assignment. Sequencing was carried out using PBMCs or T cells enriched from blood (not recorded which). This TCR derives from a woman in her 30s with acute COVID-19. The chain employs TRBV5-1 and TRBJ1-1, with TRBD1 matching over 7 bases. The CDR3 here is CASSSTGIGSGNTEAFF. DNA for the CDR3: TGCGCCAGCAGCTCGACAGGGATCGGTAGTGGGAACACTGAAGCTTTCTTT.